This TCR beta chain was captured by sequencing in a study of T cell responses to AZD1222 COVID-19 vaccine. Points from the study as a whole: Only a handful of AZD1222 recipients were seropositive at baseline. Repertoire samples came only from after the peak T cell response.

Details on this clone: The antigen remains undetermined.

Pooled samples include second doses given at about 4 or 12 weeks. With 1 base removed from V and 0 bases from J, the gap between germline ends came to 10 bases. The CDR3 totals 16 residues. The germline CDR1 and CDR2 sequences are LGHNA and YNFKEQ. Libraries were prepared by immunoSEQ multiplex PCR; TCRdb keeps only in-frame clonotypes and omits some of them. Of 100,000 to 150,000 clones listed, more than 80% are singletons. The TCR originated in an adult who received the AZD1222 COVID-19 vaccine. The rearrangement links TRBV4-2 to TRBJ1-5; weak D call: TRBD1 (5 bases). The starting material was peripheral blood, obtained 28 days after the second AZD1222 dose. CDR3 in DNA: TGTGCCAGCAGCCAAGTCGGCGGGGCTAGCAATCAGCCCCAGCATTTT. Translation gives CASSQVGGASNQPQHF.